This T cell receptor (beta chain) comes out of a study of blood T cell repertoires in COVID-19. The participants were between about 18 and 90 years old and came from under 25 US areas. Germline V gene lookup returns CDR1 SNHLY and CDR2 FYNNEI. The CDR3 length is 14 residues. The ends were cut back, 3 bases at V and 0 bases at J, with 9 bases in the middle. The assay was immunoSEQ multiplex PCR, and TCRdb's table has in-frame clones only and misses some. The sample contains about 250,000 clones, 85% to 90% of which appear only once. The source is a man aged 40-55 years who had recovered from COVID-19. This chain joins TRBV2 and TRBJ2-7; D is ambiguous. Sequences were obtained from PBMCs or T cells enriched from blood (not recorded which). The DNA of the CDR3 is TGTGCCAGCAGTGAGGTCGGTAGCTCCTACGAGCAGTACTTC. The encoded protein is CASSEVGSSYEQYF.